This T cell receptor beta chain came from a study of blood T cell repertoires in COVID-19. CDR3 size: 15 residues. The germline CDR1 and CDR2 sequences are SNHLY and FYNNEI. V lost 6 bases to trimming and J lost 2 bases; unmatched junction nucleotides: 7. Source study methods: Quantification of nucleated cells was approximated via reference gene primer amplification. Sequencing was performed with immunoSEQ multiplex PCR; in TCRdb, only in-frame clones are kept and a portion is missing. The D gene and trimming were derived from the DNA, and the V and J assignments and clone size from that table. This sample has fewer than 200,000 clones, with 85% to 90% found just once.

Sequenced material: peripheral blood. The chain joins TRBV2 to TRBJ1-5; 7 bases map to TRBD1. The clonotype originates from a man between 40 and 49 years old with active or convalescent COVID-19. This chain's CDR3 is CASRDRSIGNQPQHF. CDR3 DNA: TGTGCCAGCAGGGACAGGTCGATAGGCAATCAGCCCCAGCATTTT.